This passage covers 30 T cell receptor beta chains from one sample sequenced in a study of T cell repertoires in cytomegalovirus infection. A single record per CDR3 protein comes from TCRdb applying MiXCR to the reads. The sample has hundreds of thousands of distinct CDR3 sequences, around a tenth seen once. The specimen sequenced was PBMCs. The source is a human donor in good health (CMV status not recorded). Some clones in this sample may be carry-over from other donors' samples.

This clonotype was seen a few times. The J gene is TRBJ2-7, the V gene TRBV5-5; D is possibly TRBD1 (6 bases). This CDR3 region has 17 residues. V lost 2 bases, J lost 2 bases, and 20 bases lay in between. Germline V gene sequence: CDR1 SGHKS, CDR2 YYEKEE (reference sequence). The CDR3 DNA reads TGTGCCAGCAGCTTCAAAATCCGGGACACACCTGCCTACGAGCAGTACTTC. This sequence encodes CASSFKIRDTPAYEQYF.

This clonotype was counted ten times or more. This rearrangement joins TRBV7-2 to TRBJ2-7, with 9 bases matching TRBD2. Germline V gene data show CDR1 as SGHTA and CDR2 as FQGNSA. J lost 0 bases, V lost 3 bases, and 12 bases had no gene match. This CDR3 has 18 residues. The CDR3 reads CASSLPSRGAGGSYEQYF. In DNA form, the CDR3 reads TGTGCCAGCAGCTTGCCCTCAAGGGGAGCGGGAGGCTCCTACGAGCAGTACTTC.

This clonotype was found many times. The gene calls are TRBV7-2 and TRBJ2-1; 10 nucleotides match TRBD1. Germline-derived CDR1 and CDR2 are SGHTA and FQGNSA. The length of the CDR3 is 16 residues. V lost 4 bases and J lost 5; bases outside the gene matches: 8. This CDR3 is CASSSLGQGVHNEQFF. The CDR3 nucleotides read TGTGCCAGCAGCTCCCTAGGACAGGGGGTCCACAATGAGCAGTTCTTC.

The table lists this clonotype with a few counts. The V call is TRBV6-2 or TRBV6-3, the J call TRBJ2-1, with TRBD2 matching 8 bases. The CDR3 totals 17 residues. The junction had 15 bases not matched to a gene; V was cut back by 5 bases and J by 6 bases. Germline CDR1 reads MNHEY; CDR2 reads SVGEGT. The CDR3 loop reads CASSIRGGRFGGNEQFF. In nucleotides, the CDR3 is TGTGCCAGCAGTATACGCGGGGGGAGGTTTGGAGGCAATGAGCAGTTCTTC.

Ten or more counts support this clonotype. The rearrangement uses TRBV7-3 and TRBJ2-3; the D is unclear. Germline values: CDR1 SGHTA, CDR2 FQGTGA. CDR3 size: 15 residues. The ends were cut back, 3 bases at V and 3 bases at J, with 13 bases in the middle. CDR3 sequence: CASSFRSGSTDTQYF. The CDR3 bases are TGTGCCAGCAGCTTCAGATCAGGTTCGACAGATACGCAGTATTTT.

This clonotype was seen at least ten times. CDR3 nucleotides: TGTGCCAGCAGCTCAGGGGGGGCAGATACGCAGTATTTT. Its translation: CASSSGGADTQYF. The chain joins TRBV7-2 to TRBJ2-3; either TRBD1 or TRBD2 may supply D (7 bases each). The germline CDR1 and CDR2 sequences are SGHTA and FQGNSA. This CDR3 comprises 13 residues. V lost 4 bases to trimming and J lost 4 bases, with 9 bases between them.

The sample holds many counts of this clonotype. V usage is TRBV7-8 and J usage is TRBJ1-1; weak D call: TRBD1 (6 bases). Germline CDR1 and CDR2: SGHVS and FQNEAQ. Trimming shortened V by 5 bases and J by 1 base, and 8 bases separated the two germline ends. The length of the CDR3 is 13 residues. This CDR3 reads CASSEGQNTEAFF. The CDR3 DNA reads as TGTGCCAGCAGCGAGGGACAGAACACTGAAGCTTTCTTT.

Ten or more counts support this clonotype. This rearrangement joins TRBV7-2 to TRBJ2-1, with TRBD2 as a possible D gene (5 bases). CDR1 SGHTA and CDR2 FQGNSA come from the germline V gene. V was cut by 7 bases and J by 5 bases, with 15 bases left in between. This CDR3 contains 14 residues. CDR3 sequence: CASNGRGQNNEQFF. In DNA form, the CDR3 reads TGTGCCAGCAACGGCCGGGGTCAGAACAATGAGCAGTTCTTC.

This clonotype was detected many times. This chain joins TRBV7-3 and TRBJ2-1; tentatively, D is TRBD1 or TRBD2 (5 bases each). The V gene's germline CDR1 is SGHTA and CDR2 FQGTGA. V was cut by 0 bases and J by 2 bases, with 8 bases left in between. The CDR3 spans 15 residues. CDR3 region: CASSLTGTAYNEQFF. CDR3 nucleotides: TGTGCCAGCAGCTTAACGGGGACCGCCTACAATGAGCAGTTCTTC.

The genes are TRBV18 and TRBJ2-3, with a tentative D call TRBD2 (6 bases). Germline assignment: CDR1 KGHSH and CDR2 LQKENI. Trimming left V 0 bases short and J 5 bases short, with 12 bases between. This CDR3 has 15 residues. CDR3: CASSPPGLAQDTQYF. As DNA, the CDR3 is TGTGCCAGCTCACCACCGGGACTCGCCCAAGATACGCAGTATTTT.

Ten or more counts support this clonotype. This CDR3 is CAISESIGQPQHF. DNA for the CDR3: TGTGCCATCAGTGAGTCGATAGGTCAGCCCCAGCATTTT. V is TRBV10-3 and J is TRBJ1-5; D is unresolved. The CDR3 extends over 13 amino acids. Germline V gene sequence: CDR1 ENHRY, CDR2 SYGVKD. Trimming shortened V by 0 bases and J by 6 bases, and 6 bases separated the two germline ends.

This clonotype occurred a few times. V and J are TRBV5-4 and TRBJ1-1; TRBD1 matches at 7 bases. The germline CDR1 and CDR2 sequences are SGHNT and YYREEE (reference sequence). V was clipped by 5 bases and J by 0 bases; unmatched bases: 7. The CDR3 consists of 15 residues. Here the CDR3 reads CASRLDRAVNTEAFF. In DNA, the CDR3 is TGTGCCAGCAGATTAGACAGGGCAGTGAACACTGAAGCTTTCTTT.

This clonotype was recorded many times. The chain uses TRBV11-2 and TRBJ2-3; the D is unclear. The CDR3 runs to 13 residues. Germline assignment: CDR1 SGHAT and CDR2 FQNNGV. Trimming stripped 6 bases from V and 6 bases from J, with 13 bases between. This CDR3 is CASRPRWRDTQYF. In nucleotides, the CDR3 is TGTGCCAGCAGGCCCAGATGGCGGGATACGCAGTATTTT.

This clonotype was counted many times. This sequence joins TRBV28 and TRBJ2-7, with TRBD2 identical over 8 bases. Losses at the gene ends were 6 bases for V and 2 bases for J; bases not matched to a gene: 6. This CDR3 spans 14 amino acids. Germline CDR1 MDHEN, CDR2 SYDVKM. CDR3 protein: CASSTSGPPYEQYF. For the CDR3, the DNA is TGTGCCAGCAGCACTAGCGGTCCCCCCTACGAGCAGTACTTC.

This clonotype was recorded a few times. The gene calls are TRBV6-5 and TRBJ2-5, with 9 bases that match TRBD2. The CDR3 contains 13 residues. Trimming removed 6 bases from V and 5 bases from J; junction bases left unmatched: 4. Germline lookup yields CDR1 MNHEY and CDR2 SVGAGI. The CDR3 region has the DNA TGTGCCAGCAGGCTAGCGGGGTTGGAGACCCAGTACTTC. It translates to CASRLAGLETQYF.

This clonotype was observed many times. The V call is TRBV19, the J call TRBJ1-5; the D gene is possibly TRBD1 (5 bases). Trimming pared 4 bases from V and 10 bases from J, leaving 14 bases between. Germline V lookup: CDR1 LNHDA, CDR2 SQIVND (reference sequence). The CDR3 has 13 amino acids. CDR3 sequence (DNA): TGTGCCAGTAGTACCAACGGGGGGGAACCCCAGCATTTT. Residues: CASSTNGGEPQHF.

There are a few counts of this clonotype. The chain combines TRBV6-6 with TRBJ2-5, with 7 bases aligning to TRBD1. The V gene end was trimmed by 2 bases and the J gene end by 2 bases; junction bases not matched to a gene: 2. The CDR3 is made up of 14 amino acids. CDR1 MNHNY and CDR2 SVGAGI come from the germline V gene (reference sequence). CDR3 sequence (DNA): TGTGCCAGCAGTTACGGGACAGCGCAAGAGACCCAGTACTTC. Translation: CASSYGTAQETQYF.

In its sample, this clonotype was seen a few times. This chain links TRBV27 with TRBJ2-7, with TRBD2 as a possible D gene (5 bases). Germline CDR1 MNHEY, CDR2 SMNVEV (reference sequence). V shed 0 bases and J shed 4 bases, with 16 bases lying between them. This CDR3 is built from 16 residues. CDR3 region: CASSLSGSRRRYEQYF. The CDR3, as DNA: TGTGCCAGCAGTTTATCTGGATCTCGGAGGAGATACGAGCAGTACTTC.

This clonotype has at least ten counts. DNA of the CDR3: TGTGCCAGCAGCCTCGGGACGGCCTATAGCAATCAGCCCCAGCATTTT. Encoded protein: CASSLGTAYSNQPQHF. The V call is TRBV7-2, the J call TRBJ1-5; possible D gene TRBD1, 5 bases. This CDR3 spans 16 amino acids. V was trimmed by 5 bases and J by 0 bases, leaving 14 bases between them. From germline, CDR1 is SGHTA and CDR2 FQGNSA. The full variable domain, with the rest looked up from reference TRBV7-2 and TRBJ1-5, is GAGVSQSPSNKVTEKGKDVELRCDPISGHTALYWYRQSLGQGLEFLIYFQGNSAPDKSGLPSDRFSAERTGGSVSTLTIQRTQQEDSAVYLCASSLGTAYSNQPQHFGDGTRLSIL.

The CDR3 is CAIQEGNTEAFF. CDR3 coding DNA: TGTGCCATCCAGGAGGGGAACACTGAAGCTTTCTTT. The chain uses TRBV19 and TRBJ1-1; no reliable D call. The CDR3 spans 12 residues. Germline V gives CDR1 LNHDA, CDR2 SQIVND (reference sequence). V was trimmed by 10 bases and J by 1 base, leaving 10 bases between them.

V usage is TRBV4-1 and J usage is TRBJ1-4, with D perhaps TRBD1 (6 bases). Trimming pared 4 bases from V and 4 bases from J, leaving 16 bases between. CDR3 length: 16 residues. Germline values: CDR1 MGHRA, CDR2 YSYEKL. This CDR3 reads CASSLQQGSGNEKLFF. CDR3 DNA: TGCGCCAGCAGCCTACAACAGGGATCTGGTAATGAAAAACTGTTTTTT.

This clonotype has ten or more counts. This sequence joins TRBV20-1 and TRBJ1-1; 7 nucleotides line up with TRBD1. V dropped 0 bases and J dropped 8; count of bases not matched to a gene: 9. This CDR3 has 14 amino acids. CDR1 and CDR2 from the germline V gene are DFQATT and SNEGSKA (reference sequence). DNA of the CDR3: TGCAGTGCTAGAGATTCGACAGGGTGGATGGAAGCTTTCTTT. Translating it yields CSARDSTGWMEAFF.

The table lists this clonotype with a count of one. CDR3 residues: CASSPSTGRTYEQYF. DNA of the CDR3: TGTGCCAGCAGCCCCTCGACGGGCCGGACCTACGAGCAGTACTTC. The V and J genes are TRBV28 and TRBJ2-7; D not certain. Germline loops: CDR1 MDHEN, CDR2 SYDVKM. The V end was cut by 6 bases, the J end by 2 bases, with 17 bases between. CDR3 length equals 15 residues.

This clonotype was seen ten or more times. The chain carries TRBV7-2 and TRBJ1-1; 10 bases line up with TRBD1. From germline, CDR1 is SGHTA and CDR2 FQGNSA. V lost 3 bases and J lost 0; bases outside the gene matches: 4. The CDR3 sequence is 16 residues long. CDR3: CASSLGQGRMNTEAFF. In nucleotides, the CDR3 is TGTGCCAGCAGCTTGGGACAGGGGCGAATGAACACTGAAGCTTTCTTT.

The genes are TRBV7-9 and TRBJ1-6; D remains ambiguous. V shed 2 bases and J shed 8 bases, with 19 bases lying between them. Germline lookup yields CDR1 SEHNR and CDR2 FQNEAQ (reference sequence). The CDR3 contains 17 residues. The CDR3 region is CASSLRTRGVVDSPLHF. Here the CDR3 DNA reads TGTGCCAGCAGCTTACGGACCCGTGGGGTGGTCGATTCACCCCTCCACTTT.

In this sample, this clonotype turned up many times. The V call is TRBV7-9, the J call TRBJ1-6; no clear D gene. Germline V gene sequence: CDR1 SEHNR, CDR2 FQNEAQ (reference sequence). V was cut by 3 bases and J by 9 bases, with 12 bases left in between. The CDR3 consists of 14 residues. The CDR3 spells CASSFEVRGSPLHF. CDR3 in DNA: TGTGCCAGCAGCTTCGAGGTCCGGGGTTCACCCCTCCACTTT.

This clonotype was observed at least ten times. The chain has TRBV7-8 and TRBJ2-1; D is unclear. Deletions cut 1 base from V and 9 bases from J, with 4 bases between. CDR1 is SGHVS and CDR2 is FQNEAQ in the germline V gene. CDR3 length: 11 amino acids. CDR3 sequence reads: CASSLVVEQFF. The CDR3 DNA reads as TGTGCCAGCAGCTTAGTTGTTGAGCAGTTCTTC.

In its sample, this clonotype was seen many times. This sequence joins TRBV20-1 and TRBJ1-2, with 8 positions matching TRBD1. The CDR3 length is 14 residues. After removal of 1 base from V and 4 bases from J, the junction contained 5 bases not matched to a gene. In germline, CDR1 is DFQATT, CDR2 SNEGSKA (reference sequence). For the CDR3, the DNA is TGCAGTGCTAGAGGGGCGGGACAGGCCTATGGCTACACCTTC. It yields the protein CSARGAGQAYGYTF.

A few counts support this clonotype. The limits of the CDR3 on the DNA are not certain, so only TCRdb's listed CDR3 is given. This chain uses TRBV7-5 with TRBJ1-3; the DNA was not compared with TRBD1, the D call given in the table. TRBV7-5 is designated a pseudogene. The CDR3 length equals 21 residues, ends included. The chain's CDR3 is CISVPEALSPQDRASGNTIYF.

This chain joins TRBV19 and TRBJ2-7, with 10 bases lining up with TRBD2. The CDR3 runs 13 residues. Losses at the gene ends were 6 bases for V and 5 bases for J; bases not matched to a gene: 4. Germline V gene data show CDR1 as LNHDA and CDR2 as SQIVND (reference sequence). CDR3 DNA sequence: TGTGCCAGTAGCAAAACTAGCGGGAACGAGCAGTACTTC. It codes for CASSKTSGNEQYF.